One and the same sample provided the 31 T cell receptor beta chains below, sequenced in a study of T cells after yellow fever vaccination. Using its own MiXCR run on the 5' RACE reads, TCRdb lists one record per CDR3 protein. The data contain about 180,000 distinct CDR3 sequences, approximately 6.2% of them singletons. This material consisted of CD4+ T cells sorted from PBMCs, taken on the day of the first yellow fever vaccination. The receptors were sampled from a man between 18 and 29 years old who received the YFV17D yellow fever vaccine.

This clonotype was seen ten or more times. The chain recombines TRBV7-2 with TRBJ2-2; D perhaps matches TRBD2 (5 bases). The CDR3 spans 14 residues. V lost 7 bases to trimming and J lost 6 bases, with 15 bases between them. Germline V gene sequence: CDR1 SGHTA, CDR2 FQGNSA. The CDR3: CASTLTRWAGELFF. CDR3 in DNA: TGTGCCAGCACCCTAACTAGATGGGCCGGGGAGCTGTTTTTT.

V and J are TRBV20-1 and TRBJ1-1, with TRBD1 matching 8 bases. This CDR3 is 14 amino acids long. The V gene end was trimmed by 2 bases and the J gene end by 4 bases; junction bases not matched to a gene: 6. CDR1 is DFQATT and CDR2 is SNEGSKA in the germline V gene (reference sequence). Here the CDR3 DNA reads TGCAGTGCTAGACCCAGGGGGCCAGGCACTGAAGCTTTCTTT. This encodes CSARPRGPGTEAFF.

This clonotype was picked up many times. The chain recombines TRBV5-4 with TRBJ2-1; D gene unclear. The V gene lost 2 bases and the J gene lost 8 bases, with 8 bases spanning the gap. The CDR3 consists of 12 residues. Germline CDR1 SGHNT, CDR2 YYREEE (reference sequence). The CDR3 sequence: CASSFVGDEQFF. The CDR3 DNA sequence: TGTGCCAGCAGCTTTGTAGGCGATGAGCAGTTCTTC.

The table lists this clonotype with many counts. The chain couples TRBV7-3 to TRBJ2-5; 10 bases map to TRBD1. The CDR3 is 15 residues long. V gave up 6 bases and J gave up 5 bases; unmatched junction bases: 9. Germline CDR1 reads SGHTA; CDR2 reads FQGTGA. In nucleotides, the CDR3 is TGTGCCAGCAGACGTGGCGGACAGGGGGGTGAGACCCAGTACTTC. It is translated as CASRRGGQGGETQYF.

The sample holds many counts of this clonotype. The chain couples TRBV12-3 or TRBV12-4 to TRBJ2-5; D gene unclear. The CDR3 contains 13 residues. V was shortened by 3 bases and J by 1 base, with 6 bases between the two germline ends. CDR3: CASSLHGQETQYF. The CDR3 region has the DNA TGTGCCAGCAGTTTGCACGGCCAAGAGACCCAGTACTTC.

The V call is TRBV7-2, the J call TRBJ2-7, with D hard to call. Trimming left V 5 bases short and J 3 bases short, with 11 bases between. Germline V gene data show CDR1 as SGHTA and CDR2 as FQGNSA. CDR3 length: 13 amino acids. The CDR3 loop is CASSIAQLYEQYF. DNA of the CDR3: TGTGCCAGCAGCATCGCTCAGCTCTACGAGCAGTACTTC. The full variable domain, completed using reference TRBV7-2 and TRBJ2-7, is GAGVSQSPSNKVTEKGKDVELRCDPISGHTALYWYRQSLGQGLEFLIYFQGNSAPDKSGLPSDRFSAERTGGSVSTLTIQRTQQEDSAVYLCASSIAQLYEQYFGPGTRLTVT.

This clonotype was counted at least ten times. The J gene is TRBJ2-3, the V gene TRBV5-1; D call uncertain. The CDR3 loop spans 14 amino acids. V was shortened by 4 bases and J by 2 bases, with 11 bases between the two germline ends. Germline V gene data show CDR1 as SGHRS and CDR2 as YFSETQ. CDR3 nucleotides: TGCGCCAGCAGCACCCAGAAGTTCACAGATACGCAGTATTTT. Protein sequence: CASSTQKFTDTQYF.

This clonotype was observed many times. V usage is TRBV3-1 and J usage is TRBJ1-2, with D unclear. The germline V gene encodes CDR1 LGHDT and CDR2 YNNKEL (reference sequence). Trimming removed 5 bases from V and 1 base from J, with 14 bases in between. The CDR3 is 15 amino acids. CDR3 region: CASSWGGIINYGYTF. CDR3 nucleotides: TGTGCCAGCAGCTGGGGAGGGATAATTAACTATGGCTACACCTTC.

This clonotype was seen only a few times. The V and J genes are TRBV5-1 and TRBJ1-1, with D possibly TRBD1 on 6 matching bases. The CDR3 contains 15 residues. Trimming took 0 bases from V and 3 from J, leaving 12 bases between them. Germline lookup yields CDR1 SGHRS and CDR2 YFSETQ. CDR3 in DNA: TGCGCCAGCAGCTTGGTTTGGGGGGCGTACACTGAAGCTTTCTTT. It encodes CASSLVWGAYTEAFF.

The table lists this clonotype with many counts. This chain links TRBV4-2 with TRBJ2-7; 10 bases match TRBD1. Germline V gives CDR1 LGHNA, CDR2 YNFKEQ. This CDR3 is built from 13 residues. V lost 4 bases to trimming and J lost 5 bases; unmatched junction nucleotides: 2. The CDR3 DNA is TGTGCCAGCAGCCCCGGGACAGGGGACGAGCAGTACTTC. Amino acid sequence: CASSPGTGDEQYF.

This clonotype appeared many times. The chain links TRBV7-9 to TRBJ2-7; either TRBD1 or TRBD2 may supply D (5 bases each). Germline CDR1 is SEHNR and CDR2 is FQNEAQ (reference sequence). The CDR3 totals 15 residues. Trimming pared 5 bases from V and 0 bases from J, leaving 14 bases between. DNA of the CDR3: TGTGCCAGCAGCCTTGGGACCGTGAGCTCCTACGAGCAGTACTTC. It specifies CASSLGTVSSYEQYF.

This clonotype was recorded many times. V gene TRBV12-3 or TRBV12-4 combines with J gene TRBJ2-2; TRBD1 aligns across 9 bases. The CDR3 is 15 residues long. V lost 7 bases and J lost 2; bases outside the gene matches: 5. The CDR3 here is CASTTTGGNTGELFF. CDR3 in DNA: TGTGCCAGCACCACGACAGGGGGAAACACCGGGGAGCTGTTTTTT.

The sample holds many counts of this clonotype. V and J are TRBV6-2 or TRBV6-3 and TRBJ2-5; unclear D gene. The CDR3 spans 12 residues. Per germline, CDR1 MNHEY and CDR2 SVGEGT. V was cut by 8 bases and J by 5 bases, with 12 bases left in between. The CDR3 reads CASAASEETQYF. The CDR3 region has the DNA TGTGCCAGCGCCGCATCGGAGGAGACCCAGTACTTC.

This sequence joins TRBV28 and TRBJ1-6; D unresolved. The CDR3 has 14 amino acids. Germline V gene lookup returns CDR1 MDHEN and CDR2 SYDVKM. V lost 6 bases to trimming and J lost 7 bases, with 13 bases between them. CDR3 DNA: TGTGCCAGCAGGGTCATTAGCCCCAATTCACCCCTCCACTTT. This gives the protein CASRVISPNSPLHF.

There are many counts of this clonotype. The chain employs TRBV5-1 and TRBJ1-2; D is unclear. V gave up 0 bases and J gave up 2 bases, with 2 bases separating them. The length of the CDR3 is 12 residues. Germline CDR1 is SGHRS and CDR2 is YFSETQ. CDR3 nucleotides: TGCGCCAGCAGCTTGGACAACTATGGCTACACCTTC. Protein sequence: CASSLDNYGYTF.

This clonotype showed up many times. The V call is TRBV6-5, the J call TRBJ2-1; 9 positions match TRBD1. The V gene end was trimmed by 0 bases and the J gene end by 5 bases; junction bases not matched to a gene: 5. Per germline, CDR1 MNHEY and CDR2 SVGAGI. The CDR3 extends over 16 amino acids. The CDR3 loop reads CASSYSLQGANNEQFF. CDR3 DNA sequence: TGTGCCAGCAGTTACTCGTTACAGGGGGCAAACAATGAGCAGTTCTTC.

This clonotype was detected only a few times. V usage is TRBV6-2 or TRBV6-3 and J usage is TRBJ1-1; D call uncertain. Germline-derived CDR1 and CDR2 are MNHEY and SVGEGT. The CDR3 contains 13 residues. V was clipped by 4 bases and J by 5 bases, with 11 bases between them. Written as DNA, the CDR3 is TGTGCCAGCAGTTCCCAACTGAGGACTGAAGCTTTCTTT. Its protein product is CASSSQLRTEAFF.

In this sample, this clonotype turned up many times. This chain connects TRBV7-2 to TRBJ2-4, with D perhaps given as TRBD1 or TRBD2 (5 bases each). V was pared by 1 base and J by 1 base, with 8 bases between. Germline CDR1 is SGHTA and CDR2 is FQGNSA. The CDR3 covers 15 residues. This chain's CDR3 is CASSLGGEAKNIQYF. The DNA for the CDR3 is TGTGCCAGCAGCTTAGGAGGGGAGGCCAAAAACATTCAGTACTTC.

This clonotype was detected many times. The J gene is TRBJ2-2, the V gene TRBV3-1; D assignment may be TRBD1 or TRBD2 (5 bases each). The CDR3 runs to 15 residues. The germline CDR1 and CDR2 sequences are LGHDT and YNNKEL (reference sequence). Trimming cost V 4 bases and J 6 bases, with 15 bases left between them. This CDR3 reads CASSREGSGAGELFF. CDR3 DNA sequence: TGTGCCAGCAGCCGAGAGGGGAGTGGGGCCGGGGAGCTGTTTTTT.

In its sample, this clonotype was seen many times. Mismatch with germline at one junction end may stem from a read error. The gene calls are TRBV7-7 and TRBJ2-3, with D possibly being TRBD1 (5 bases). There are 14 residues in the CDR3. Germline V CDR1 and CDR2: SSHAT, FNYEAQ (reference sequence). In DNA, the CDR3 is TGTGCTAGCAGCTTAGGAAGGGGCGCAGATACGCAGTATTTT. Its translation is CASSLGRGADTQYF.

This clonotype was found many times. V and J are TRBV11-2 and TRBJ1-3; D ambiguous. The germline V gene encodes CDR1 SGHAT and CDR2 FQNNGV. V gave up 5 bases and J gave up 0 bases, with 17 bases separating them. This CDR3 is 17 amino acids long. CDR3 in amino acids: CASSRNPKGLSGNTIYF. In nucleotides, the CDR3 is TGTGCCAGCAGCCGAAACCCCAAGGGCCTCTCTGGAAACACCATATATTTT.

This clonotype has ten or more counts. This chain connects TRBV4-1 to TRBJ2-5; D may be TRBD2 (5 bases). The CDR3 has 16 residues. V lost 4 bases and J lost 5, with 20 bases in between. Germline lookup yields CDR1 MGHRA and CDR2 YSYEKL. CDR3 residues: CASSRTERGFGETQYF. The CDR3 bases are TGCGCCAGCAGCCGGACGGAACGGGGTTTTGGCGAGACCCAGTACTTC.

This clonotype was detected a few times. The chain is built from TRBV7-9 and TRBJ2-3, with D perhaps matching TRBD2 (6 bases). V was shortened by 4 bases and J by 9 bases, with 17 bases between the two germline ends. Germline V gives CDR1 SEHNR, CDR2 FQNEAQ (reference sequence). This CDR3 is built from 14 residues. CDR3 protein: CASSSRRGEGTQYF. The CDR3 nucleotides read TGTGCCAGCAGCTCCCGGCGGGGCGAGGGAACGCAGTATTTT. Full variable domain (missing parts from reference TRBV7-9 and TRBJ2-3): DTGVSQNPRHKITKRGQNVTFRCDPISEHNRLYWYRQTLGQGPEFLTYFQNEAQLEKSRLLSDRFSAERPKGSFSTLEIQRTEQGDSAMYLCASSSRRGEGTQYFGPGTRLTVL.

This clonotype was seen only a few times. J is TRBJ1-6 and V is TRBV5-4; a weak D match, TRBD1 (5 bases). Trimming left V 0 bases short and J 10 bases short, with 20 bases between. The CDR3 runs 17 residues. From germline, CDR1 is SGHNT and CDR2 YYREEE (reference sequence). The CDR3 spells CASSLVGPRAAGSPLHF. The DNA of the CDR3 is TGTGCCAGCAGCTTGGTGGGTCCCAGGGCAGCCGGGTCACCCCTCCACTTT.

The table lists this clonotype with a few counts. The rearrangement joins TRBV20-1 to TRBJ2-5, with D perhaps matching TRBD2 (6 bases). The CDR3 is 14 residues long. V was cut by 5 bases and J by 4 bases, with 17 bases left in between. In germline, CDR1 is DFQATT, CDR2 SNEGSKA (reference sequence). CDR3 nucleotide sequence: TGCAGTGCTGCCCCGGGAGCCCCAGGAGAGACCCAGTACTTC. Encoded protein: CSAAPGAPGETQYF.

The chain couples TRBV18 to TRBJ1-1; a weak D match, TRBD1 (6 bases). This CDR3 spans 14 amino acids. Germline V gives CDR1 KGHSH, CDR2 LQKENI. Trimming cost V 3 bases and J 10 bases, with 18 bases left between them. The CDR3 DNA follows: TGTGCCAGCTCACCCGAACACGATACAGGGCGAGCTTTCTTT. Its translation is CASSPEHDTGRAFF.

This clonotype was counted many times. DNA for the CDR3: TGCAGTGCAGCGCAAAGCGGGTCCGGCACAGATACGCAGTATTTT. Its translation is CSAAQSGSGTDTQYF. The chain recombines TRBV20-1 with TRBJ2-3; weak D call: TRBD2 (6 bases). This CDR3 spans 15 amino acids. Germline V gene sequence: CDR1 DFQATT, CDR2 SNEGSKA (reference sequence). V was clipped by 6 bases and J by 1 base, with 17 bases between them.

The rearrangement joins TRBV4-2 to TRBJ1-6; unclear D gene. CDR1 LGHNA and CDR2 YNFKEQ come from the germline V gene. This CDR3 has 14 amino acids. Trimming removed 0 bases at V and 6 bases at J, with 6 bases between. DNA for the CDR3: TGTGCCAGCAGCCAAGATCTGCTTAATTCACCCCTCCACTTT. It is translated as CASSQDLLNSPLHF.

In this sample, this clonotype turned up many times. The chain carries TRBV20-1 and TRBJ1-2; no reliable D call. The germline gives CDR1 DFQATT, CDR2 SNEGSKA (reference sequence). The V gene lost 2 bases and the J gene lost 6 bases, with 13 bases spanning the gap. The length of the CDR3 is 13 residues. CDR3 sequence: CSARRPIDNGYTF. The DNA of the CDR3 is TGCAGTGCTAGAAGGCCCATAGACAATGGCTACACCTTC.

The J gene is TRBJ1-5, the V gene TRBV2; D call uncertain. V was cut by 6 bases and J by 0 bases, with 9 bases left in between. There are 14 residues in the CDR3. The V gene's germline CDR1 is SNHLY and CDR2 FYNNEI. Here the CDR3 reads CASRPGGSNQPQHF. The CDR3 DNA reads as TGTGCCAGCAGGCCCGGAGGTAGCAATCAGCCCCAGCATTTT.

This clonotype was observed a few times. This sequence joins TRBV30 and TRBJ1-1; no firm D call. Germline V gene data show CDR1 as GTSNPN and CDR2 as SVGIG (reference sequence). CDR3 length: 11 amino acids. V lost 5 bases, J lost 7 bases, and 11 bases lay in between. CDR3 nucleotides: TGTGCCTGGTGGATATGGGGTGAAGCTTTCTTT. It is translated as CAWWIWGEAFF.